This T cell receptor (beta chain) was identified in a study of T cells in Graves' hyperthyroidism and ophthalmopathy. The study, taken as a whole, reports: Researchers found most expanded thyroid clonotypes above 0.001 in blood as well.

Notes on this clonotype: Antigen specificity is unknown.

Using RNA transcripts as the source, TCR beta CDR3 regions were amplified. An initial round of RT-PCR targeting the TCR CDR3 relied on the HTBI primer set. Via MiXCR, TCRdb re-called the multiplex PCR reads, giving one row per CDR3 protein. The sample has fewer than 350,000 distinct CDR3 sequences; around 20% are singletons. Absence of ophthalmopathy progression within 18 months defined stable Graves' hyperthyroidism. Disease duration under 2 months; hyperthyroidism patients were aged 18 to 65. CDR1 is SNHLY, CDR2 FYNNEI, per germline. The V end lost 4 bases, the J end lost 2 bases, and 12 bases lay between the germline ends. The CDR3 sequence is 15 residues long.

Sequenced: blood. V and J are TRBV2 and TRBJ1-5; the D is unclear. The TCR was taken from a woman aged 50 to 60 with Graves' hyperthyroidism. CDR3 in amino acids: CASSVGIFGNQPQHF. In nucleotides, the CDR3 is TGTGCCAGCAGTGTTGGGATATTCGGCAATCAGCCCCAGCATTTT.